The clone carrying this T cell receptor beta chain was observed at least ten times. The target antigen is unknown. The length of the CDR3 is 16 residues. V shed 2 bases and J shed 1 base, with 9 bases lying between them. Looked up from germline, CDR1 is LGHDT and CDR2 is YNNKEL (reference sequence). This entry comes from a study of identical twins. Points from the study as a whole: Fewer insertions characterized abundant cord blood beta clonotypes, whereas memory repertoires showed none.

Unique molecular identifiers were in the cDNA, with template-switch universal primer binding. TCRdb reanalysed the 5' RACE reads using MiXCR and keeps one entry per CDR3 protein. Among around 250,000 distinct CDR3 sequences, 5.5% to 7% were seen once, and the ten largest hold roughly 3.6%. Another study also made use of these data, one on yellow fever vaccine responses in identical twins.

Sequenced material: memory (CD45RO+) T cells sorted from blood. The source is a woman aged 18-29 years in good health. The V call is TRBV3-1, the J call TRBJ2-6, with D perhaps TRBD1 (5 bases). The CDR3 nucleotides are TGTGCCAGCAGCCAACGACAGTTTTCTGGGGCCAACGTCCTGACTTTC. The encoded protein is CASSQRQFSGANVLTF.